Following are 17 T cell receptor beta chains from one sample sequenced in a study of PD-1 blockade in classical Hodgkin lymphoma. Relapse was seen in all patients after autologous stem cell transplantation, and brentuximab vedotin exposure was variable. Clones were read by immunoSEQ multiplex PCR, and TCRdb kept only the in-frame ones, dropping some. The repertoire has 20,000 to 25,000 clones, around 80% of them found once; the top ten carry about a sixth. Here the sequenced sample was peripheral blood mononuclear cells (PBMCs), taken before the second cycle of nivolumab. These receptors originate from a human donor with classical Hodgkin lymphoma.

The J gene is TRBJ1-1, the V gene TRBV5-1, with 7 bases lining up with TRBD1. Germline V gene sequence: CDR1 SGHRS, CDR2 YFSETQ. J was trimmed by 1 base and V by 3 bases; bases with no gene match: 3. The CDR3 sequence is 14 residues long. CDR3 bases: TGCGCCAGCAGCTCTCACAGGGGGAACACTGAAGCTTTCTTT. It encodes CASSSHRGNTEAFF. The complete variable domain, with remaining parts taken from reference TRBV5-1 and TRBJ1-1, reads KAGVTQTPRYLIKTRGQQVTLSCSPISGHRSVSWYQQTPGQGLQFLFEYFSETQRNKGNFPGRFSGRQFSNSRSEMNVSTLELGDSALYLCASSSHRGNTEAFFGQGTRLTVV.

The V and J genes are TRBV6-1 and TRBJ2-7; TRBD1 is a possible D gene (5 bases). This CDR3 region has 13 residues. V dropped 10 bases and J dropped 1 base, with 14 bases sitting between them. Germline lookup yields CDR1 MNHNS and CDR2 SASEGT. This CDR3 reads CATFRAGSYEQYF. The CDR3 region has the DNA TGTGCCACCTTTCGGGCAGGGTCCTACGAGCAGTACTTC.

The chain is built from TRBV7-6 and TRBJ2-3; D uncertain. Trimming left V 5 bases short and J 4 bases short, with 10 bases between. The CDR3 contains 13 residues. The V gene's germline CDR1 is SGHVS and CDR2 FNYEAQ. CDR3 nucleotide sequence: TGTGCCAGCAGCCCCCGGAATTCAGATACGCAGTATTTT. Its protein is CASSPRNSDTQYF. The full variable domain, with the rest looked up from reference TRBV7-6 and TRBJ2-3, is GAGVSQSPRYKVTKRGQDVALRCDPISGHVSLYWYRQALGQGPEFLTYFNYEAQQDKSGLPNDRFSAERPEGSISTLTIQRTEQRDSAMYRCASSPRNSDTQYFGPGTRLTVL.

The rearrangement links TRBV7-9 to TRBJ2-6; D possibly corresponds to TRBD1 (6 bases). This CDR3 is 16 amino acids long. Germline CDR1 SEHNR, CDR2 FQNEAQ (reference sequence). Deletions cut 0 bases from V and 4 bases from J, with 10 bases between. CDR3 residues: CASSLARGPGANVLTF. The DNA for the CDR3 is TGTGCCAGCAGCTTAGCCAGGGGACCCGGGGCCAACGTCCTGACTTTC. Complete variable domain (other parts from reference TRBV7-9 and TRBJ2-6): DTGVSQNPRHKITKRGQNVTFRCDPISEHNRLYWYRQTLGQGPEFLTYFQNEAQLEKSRLLSDRFSAERPKGSFSTLEIQRTEQGDSAMYLCASSLARGPGANVLTFGAGSRLTVL.

The gene calls are TRBV2 and TRBJ1-4, with a possible D match to TRBD1 (6 bases). The CDR3 consists of 15 residues. The V end lost 5 bases, the J end lost 3 bases, and 13 bases lay between the germline ends. Germline CDR1 and CDR2: SNHLY and FYNNEI. The chain's CDR3 is CASSILRGSNEKLFF. DNA for the CDR3: TGTGCCAGCAGTATCCTCAGGGGATCTAATGAAAAACTGTTTTTT.

V is TRBV6-1 and J is TRBJ1-6, with D uncertain. V lost 1 base to trimming and J lost 5 bases, with 9 bases between them. The CDR3 is made up of 15 amino acids. Per germline, CDR1 MNHNS and CDR2 SASEGT. CDR3 in amino acids: CASSEVSGNNSPLHF. The CDR3 coding sequence is TGTGCCAGCAGTGAAGTATCGGGGAATAATTCACCCCTCCACTTT.

This chain joins TRBV6-5 and TRBJ1-3, with D tentatively TRBD1 (5 bases). The CDR3 has 13 amino acids. Trimming removed 5 bases from V and 4 bases from J, with 9 bases in between. Germline V gene lookup returns CDR1 MNHEY and CDR2 SVGAGI. CDR3 coding DNA: TGTGCCAGCAGTGACAGTTCCGGAAACACCATATATTTT. Translation gives CASSDSSGNTIYF.

V usage is TRBV5-1 and J usage is TRBJ1-2; D is possibly TRBD1 (6 bases). Germline V gene lookup returns CDR1 SGHRS and CDR2 YFSETQ. The CDR3 sequence is 14 residues long. Trimming removed 1 base from V and 8 bases from J, with 15 bases in between. The chain's CDR3 is CASSLKGGGEGYTF. The CDR3 DNA reads as TGCGCCAGCAGCTTGAAGGGAGGGGGAGAAGGCTACACCTTC.

This rearrangement joins TRBV30 to TRBJ2-1; 9 positions agree with TRBD2. Germline V lookup: CDR1 GTSNPN, CDR2 SVGIG (reference sequence). This CDR3 is 16 amino acids long. V was clipped by 2 bases and J by 9 bases; unmatched bases: 14. The CDR3 bases are TGTGCCTGGAGTCCCCGCGGGCGGGAGGGCCATAGTGAGCAGTTCTTC. This gives the protein CAWSPRGREGHSEQFF.

A single count supports this clone. The CDR3 loop is CAISPAGTGDRTEAFF. CDR3 sequence (DNA): TGTGCCATCAGTCCTGCCGGGACAGGGGACCGCACTGAAGCTTTCTTT. The chain couples TRBV10-3 to TRBJ1-1; 10 positions agree with TRBD1. Germline values: CDR1 ENHRY, CDR2 SYGVKD. CDR3 length: 16 residues. V dropped 5 bases and J dropped 4; count of bases not matched to a gene: 10.

This clone was found a few times. V gene TRBV6-1 combines with J gene TRBJ2-3; D remains ambiguous. This CDR3 is 11 amino acids long. Trimming took off 8 bases at V and 4 bases at J, with 7 bases between the two ends. Germline V gives CDR1 MNHNS, CDR2 SASEGT. The CDR3: CASFRADTQYF. The CDR3 DNA reads TGTGCCAGCTTTCGCGCAGATACGCAGTATTTT.

The chain combines TRBV6-1 with TRBJ1-1; no clear D. Germline-derived CDR1 and CDR2 are MNHNS and SASEGT. The germline V and J ends were trimmed by 5 bases and 6 bases, with 10 bases remaining between them. The CDR3 sequence is 12 residues long. The CDR3 is CASSRYSAEAFF. Written as DNA, the CDR3 is TGTGCCAGCAGTCGATATTCAGCTGAAGCTTTCTTT.

The gene calls are TRBV4-2 and TRBJ2-2, with TRBD2 matching over 10 bases. This CDR3 region has 16 residues. Unmatched junction bases numbered 4, after V lost 6 bases and J lost 0 bases. Germline CDR1 reads LGHNA; CDR2 reads YNFKEQ. CDR3 DNA: TGTGCCAGCAGTGTCGGACTAGCGGCGAACACCGGGGAGCTGTTTTTT. Translation gives CASSVGLAANTGELFF.

The V and J genes are TRBV19 and TRBJ2-7, with 8 bases lining up with TRBD1. Losses at the gene ends were 6 bases for V and 0 bases for J; bases not matched to a gene: 7. The CDR3 runs to 15 residues. Per the germline V gene, CDR1 is LNHDA and CDR2 is SQIVND (reference sequence). The CDR3 DNA sequence: TGTGCCAGTAGATCTATGACAGGGGACTCCTACGAGCAGTACTTC. As protein: CASRSMTGDSYEQYF. The whole variable domain, filled in from reference TRBV19 and TRBJ2-7, reads DGGITQSPKYLFRKEGQNVTLSCEQNLNHDAMYWYRQDPGQGLRLIYYSQIVNDFQKGDIAEGYSVSREKKESFPLTVTSAQKNPTAFYLCASRSMTGDSYEQYFGPGTRLTVT.

The rearrangement links TRBV30 to TRBJ2-7, with TRBD1 identical over 8 bases. V lost 3 bases, J lost 2 bases, and 12 bases stayed unmatched. Germline-derived CDR1 and CDR2 are GTSNPN and SVGIG (reference sequence). The CDR3 sequence is 16 residues long. Written as DNA, the CDR3 is TGTGCCTGGAGCGGACAGGGTTGGGGTTTGGCCTACGAGCAGTACTTC. Amino acids: CAWSGQGWGLAYEQYF. The full variable domain, its missing parts supplied by reference TRBV30 and TRBJ2-7, is SQTIHQWPATLVQPVGSPLSLECTVEGTSNPNLYWYRQAAGRGLQLLFYSVGIGQISSEVPQNLSASRPQDRQFILSSKKLLLSDSGFYLCAWSGQGWGLAYEQYFGPGTRLTVT.

CDR3 bases: TGTGCCAGCAGCTTACAGGGAACAGATACGCAGTATTTT. Its translation is CASSLQGTDTQYF. The chain employs TRBV7-9 and TRBJ2-3, with a weak D call TRBD1 (5 bases). Trimming removed 2 bases at V and 3 bases at J, with 6 bases between. Germline V CDR1 and CDR2: SEHNR, FQNEAQ (reference sequence). The CDR3 runs to 13 residues.

V usage is TRBV4-1 and J usage is TRBJ2-2; TRBD1 is a possible D gene (6 bases). V was cut by 4 bases and J by 4 bases, with 16 bases left in between. The CDR3 totals 16 residues. Germline-derived CDR1 and CDR2 are MGHRA and YSYEKL. The CDR3 DNA is TGCGCCAGCAGCCGACCGGGACAAGCAGGCACCGGGGAGCTGTTTTTT. Its translation is CASSRPGQAGTGELFF.